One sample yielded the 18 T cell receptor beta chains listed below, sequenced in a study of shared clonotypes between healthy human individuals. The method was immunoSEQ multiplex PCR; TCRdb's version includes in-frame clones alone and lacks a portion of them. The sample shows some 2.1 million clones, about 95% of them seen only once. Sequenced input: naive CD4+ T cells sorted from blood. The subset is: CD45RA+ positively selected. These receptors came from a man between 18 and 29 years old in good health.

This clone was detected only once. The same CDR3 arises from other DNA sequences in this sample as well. The CDR3 nucleotides are TGTGCCTGGAGTGTAAGCGGGCAAGAGACCCAGTACTTC. Translated: CAWSVSGQETQYF. This sequence joins TRBV30 and TRBJ2-5; D is perhaps TRBD2 (6 bases). Germline V CDR1 and CDR2: GTSNPN, SVGIG (reference sequence). The CDR3 sequence is 13 residues long. V was pared by 0 bases and J by 2 bases, with 7 bases between.

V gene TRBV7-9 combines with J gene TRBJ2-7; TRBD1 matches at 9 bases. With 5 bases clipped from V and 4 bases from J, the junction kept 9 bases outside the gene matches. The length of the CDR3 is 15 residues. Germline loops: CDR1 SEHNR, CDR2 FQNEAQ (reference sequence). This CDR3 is CASSKTGQGGYEQYF. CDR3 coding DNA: TGTGCCAGCAGCAAAACGGGACAGGGAGGGTACGAGCAGTACTTC.

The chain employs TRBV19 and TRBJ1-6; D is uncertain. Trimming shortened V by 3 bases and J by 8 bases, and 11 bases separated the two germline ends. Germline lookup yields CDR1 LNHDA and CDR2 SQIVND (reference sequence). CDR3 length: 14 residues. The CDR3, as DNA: TGTGCCAGTAGTATCATGTCGGTGGATTCACCCCTCCACTTT. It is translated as CASSIMSVDSPLHF.

In DNA form, the CDR3 reads TGTGCCAGCAGCTACATAGACAGGGGCTCGAACGAAGCTTTCTTT. This translates into CASSYIDRGSNEAFF. The chain recombines TRBV5-4 with TRBJ1-1; 8 bases align to TRBD1. There are 15 residues in the CDR3. Germline CDR1 SGHNT, CDR2 YYREEE (reference sequence). V trimming: 3 bases; J trimming: 8 bases; junction bases outside the gene matches: 12.

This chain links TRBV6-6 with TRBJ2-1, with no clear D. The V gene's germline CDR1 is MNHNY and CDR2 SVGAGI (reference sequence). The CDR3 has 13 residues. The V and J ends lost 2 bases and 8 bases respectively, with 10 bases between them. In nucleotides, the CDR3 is TGTGCCAGCAGTTACAGGCCTTCAGATGAGCAGTTCTTC. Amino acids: CASSYRPSDEQFF.

Written as DNA, the CDR3 is TGTGCCTCTCGTATCGGACCCACAGATACGCAGTATTTT. It codes for CASRIGPTDTQYF. The rearrangement joins TRBV6-5 to TRBJ2-3; D not certain. V was shortened by 11 bases and J by 2 bases, with 14 bases between the two germline ends. The germline V gene has CDR1 MNHEY and CDR2 SVGAGI. The CDR3 is 13 residues long.

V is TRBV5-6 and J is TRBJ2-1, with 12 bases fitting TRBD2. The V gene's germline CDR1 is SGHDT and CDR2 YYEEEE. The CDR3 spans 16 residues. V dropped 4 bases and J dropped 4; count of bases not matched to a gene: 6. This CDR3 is CASSQIGLAGYNEQFF. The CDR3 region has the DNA TGTGCCAGCAGCCAGATCGGACTAGCGGGGTACAATGAGCAGTTCTTC.

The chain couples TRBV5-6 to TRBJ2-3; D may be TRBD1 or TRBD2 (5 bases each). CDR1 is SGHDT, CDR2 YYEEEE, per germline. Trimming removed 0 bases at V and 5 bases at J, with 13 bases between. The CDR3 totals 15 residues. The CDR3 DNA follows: TGTGCCAGCAGCTTGGAGCCGGGACCACAAGATACGCAGTATTTT. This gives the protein CASSLEPGPQDTQYF.

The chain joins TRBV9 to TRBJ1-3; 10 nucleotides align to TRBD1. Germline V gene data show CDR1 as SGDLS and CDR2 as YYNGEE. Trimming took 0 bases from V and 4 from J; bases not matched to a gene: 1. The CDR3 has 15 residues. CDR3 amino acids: CASSVETGGGNTIYF. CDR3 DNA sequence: TGTGCCAGCAGCGTAGAGACAGGGGGCGGAAACACCATATATTTT.

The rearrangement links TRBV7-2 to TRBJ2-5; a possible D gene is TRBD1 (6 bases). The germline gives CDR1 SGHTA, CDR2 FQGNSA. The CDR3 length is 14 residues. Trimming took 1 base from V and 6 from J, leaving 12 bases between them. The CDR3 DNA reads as TGTGCCAGCAGCTTAGGGACAGCAACCAAGACCCAGTACTTC. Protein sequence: CASSLGTATKTQYF.

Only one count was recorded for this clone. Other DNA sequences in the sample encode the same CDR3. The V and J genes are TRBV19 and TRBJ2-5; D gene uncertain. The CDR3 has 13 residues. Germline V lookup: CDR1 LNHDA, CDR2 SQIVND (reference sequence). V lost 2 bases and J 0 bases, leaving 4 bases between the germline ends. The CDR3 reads CASSIHYQETQYF. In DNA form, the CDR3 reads TGTGCCAGTAGTATACACTACCAAGAGACCCAGTACTTC.

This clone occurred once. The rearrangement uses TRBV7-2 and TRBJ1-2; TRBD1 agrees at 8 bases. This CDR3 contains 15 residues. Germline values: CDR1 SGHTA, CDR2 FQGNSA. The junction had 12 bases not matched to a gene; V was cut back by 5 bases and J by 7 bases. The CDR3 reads CASSPWDRPPFGYTF. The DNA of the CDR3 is TGTGCCAGCAGCCCCTGGGACAGGCCTCCTTTTGGCTACACCTTC.

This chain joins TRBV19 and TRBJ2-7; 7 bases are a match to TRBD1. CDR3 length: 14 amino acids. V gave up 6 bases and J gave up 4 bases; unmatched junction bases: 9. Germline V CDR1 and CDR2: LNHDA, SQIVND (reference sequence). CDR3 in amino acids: CASSDRVSQYEQYF. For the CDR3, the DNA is TGTGCCAGTAGCGACAGGGTGTCCCAGTACGAGCAGTACTTC.

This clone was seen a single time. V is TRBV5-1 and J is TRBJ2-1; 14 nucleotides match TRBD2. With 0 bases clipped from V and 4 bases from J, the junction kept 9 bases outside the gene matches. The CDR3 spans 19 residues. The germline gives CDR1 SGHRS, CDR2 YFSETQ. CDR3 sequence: CASSLAGTSGRGRYNEQFF. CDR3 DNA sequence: TGCGCCAGCAGCTTGGCCGGGACTAGCGGGAGAGGAAGGTACAATGAGCAGTTCTTC.

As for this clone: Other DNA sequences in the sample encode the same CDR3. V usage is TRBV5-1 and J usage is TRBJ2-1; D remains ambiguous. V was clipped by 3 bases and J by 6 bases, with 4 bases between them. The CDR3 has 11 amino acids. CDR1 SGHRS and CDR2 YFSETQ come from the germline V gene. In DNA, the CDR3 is TGCGCCAGCAGCTCCCGCAATGAGCAGTTCTTC. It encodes CASSSRNEQFF.

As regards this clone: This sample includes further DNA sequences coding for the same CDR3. The CDR3 loop is CAWRGTGELFF. The CDR3 nucleotides are TGTGCCTGGAGGGGAACCGGGGAGCTGTTTTTT. The chain uses TRBV30 and TRBJ2-2; unclear D gene. Trimming left V 3 bases short and J 5 bases short, with 4 bases between. The CDR3 loop spans 11 amino acids. CDR1 and CDR2 from the germline V gene are GTSNPN and SVGIG (reference sequence). Variable domain in full (rest from reference TRBV30 and TRBJ2-2): SQTIHQWPATLVQPVGSPLSLECTVEGTSNPNLYWYRQAAGRGLQLLFYSVGIGQISSEVPQNLSASRPQDRQFILSSKKLLLSDSGFYLCAWRGTGELFFGEGSRLTVL.

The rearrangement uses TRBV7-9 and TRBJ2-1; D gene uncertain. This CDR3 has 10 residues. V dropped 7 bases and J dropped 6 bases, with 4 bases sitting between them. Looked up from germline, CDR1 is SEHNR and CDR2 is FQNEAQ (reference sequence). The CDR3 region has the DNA TGTGCCAGCACCCCCAATGAGCAGTTCTTC. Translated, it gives CASTPNEQFF.

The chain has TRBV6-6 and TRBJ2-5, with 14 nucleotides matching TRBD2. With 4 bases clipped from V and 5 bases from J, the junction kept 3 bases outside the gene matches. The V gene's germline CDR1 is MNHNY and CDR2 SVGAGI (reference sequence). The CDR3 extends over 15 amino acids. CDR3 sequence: CASSLTSGRVETQYF. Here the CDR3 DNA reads TGTGCCAGCAGTTTGACTAGCGGGAGGGTCGAGACCCAGTACTTC.